This TCR beta chain emerged from a study of blood T cell repertoires in COVID-19. Study-level information: COVID-19 samples collected from the United States, Italy and Spain covered acute and convalescent phases.

Looked up from germline, CDR1 is SGHNT and CDR2 is YYREEE (reference sequence). J gave up 1 base and V 1 base, and 3 bases lay outside the gene matches. The CDR3 consists of 15 residues. A Seattle source enrolled patients during active infection and followed them longitudinally. In the authors' workflow: Nucleated cell counts were estimated from reference gene primer amplification. Libraries were prepared by immunoSEQ multiplex PCR; TCRdb keeps only in-frame clonotypes and omits some of them. V, J and clone size derive from that table, while D and trimming were established from the DNA sequence. The table records some 120,000 clones, around 70% of them present only once.

The sample consisted of peripheral blood. This receptor was taken from an elderly man with COVID-19, enrolled during active disease. The rearrangement uses TRBV5-4 and TRBJ2-5; 8 bases fit TRBD2. The CDR3 region is CASSLTSGIQETQYF. In DNA, the CDR3 is TGTGCCAGCAGCTTGACTAGCGGAATCCAAGAGACCCAGTACTTC. Using reference TRBV5-4 and TRBJ2-5 for the parts outside the CDR3, the full variable domain is ETGVTQSPTHLIKTRGQQVTLRCSSQSGHNTVSWYQQALGQGPQFIFQYYREEENGRGNFPPRFSGLQFPNYSSELNVNALELDDSALYLCASSLTSGIQETQYFGPGTRLLVL.